These 24 T cell receptor beta chains originate from one sample sequenced in a study of T cell clones after liver transplantation. Generated by immunoSEQ multiplex PCR, the TCRdb table keeps only in-frame clones and is missing some. The sample shows 53,000 or so clones, less than 85% of them seen only once. The sample was CD4+ T cells from blood, taken before liver transplant. These receptors were collected from a human donor who received a liver transplant.

V usage is TRBV7-3 and J usage is TRBJ2-5; D may be TRBD1 or TRBD2 (6 bases each). Trimming took 5 bases from V and 2 from J, leaving 15 bases between them. The CDR3 loop spans 15 amino acids. Germline V gene sequence: CDR1 SGHTA, CDR2 FQGTGA. CDR3 in DNA: TGTGCCAGCAGCACCGAGGGGGGTCGGCAAGAGACCCAGTACTTC. It codes for CASSTEGGRQETQYF.

This clone has more than one count but fewer than ten. The CDR3 loop reads CASSIEGTRKWSQFF. CDR3 nucleotide sequence: TGTGCCAGTAGTATAGAAGGGACACGTAAATGGTCACAGTTCTTC. V and J are TRBV19 and TRBJ2-1, with D possibly TRBD1 on 6 matching bases. The ends were cut back, 0 bases at V and 13 bases at J, with 19 bases in the middle. The germline V gene encodes CDR1 LNHDA and CDR2 SQIVND (reference sequence). CDR3 length: 15 residues.

V usage is TRBV21-1 and J usage is TRBJ1-6; TRBD1 was called by the table and not checked on the DNA. TRBV21-1 is noted as a pseudogene. The CDR3 covers 14 residues. DNA for the CDR3: TGTGCCAGCACATCCGGACAGATTAATTCACCCCTCCACTTT. It encodes CASTSGQINSPLHF.

The chain uses TRBV10-2 and TRBJ1-4; D ambiguous. V was shortened by 7 bases and J by 0 bases, with 9 bases between the two germline ends. The CDR3 consists of 14 residues. Germline loops: CDR1 WSHSY, CDR2 SAAADI. The CDR3 region is CASTQASTNEKLFF. As DNA, the CDR3 is TGCGCCAGCACCCAGGCGTCAACTAATGAAAAACTGTTTTTT.

This clone has only a few counts. The J gene is TRBJ2-3, the V gene TRBV7-3; no definite D call. The germline V and J ends were trimmed by 1 base and 2 bases, with 4 bases remaining between them. CDR1 is SGHTA and CDR2 is FQGTGA in the germline V gene. The CDR3 is 13 residues long. The CDR3 loop is CASSLIHTDTQYF. For the CDR3, the DNA is TGTGCCAGCAGCTTAATCCACACAGATACGCAGTATTTT.

The chain recombines TRBV7-2 with TRBJ1-4; possibly TRBD1 for D (5 bases). This CDR3 region has 14 residues. Germline-derived CDR1 and CDR2 are SGHTA and FQGNSA. The V gene lost 5 bases and the J gene lost 4 bases, with 11 bases spanning the gap. The CDR3 region is CASSQGPINEKLFF. Here the CDR3 DNA reads TGTGCCAGCAGCCAGGGACCGATTAATGAAAAACTGTTTTTT.

The V gene is TRBV19, the J gene TRBJ2-3; 10 nucleotides match TRBD1. The length of the CDR3 is 16 residues. V trimming: 1 base; J trimming: 8 bases; junction bases outside the gene matches: 9. Per germline, CDR1 LNHDA and CDR2 SQIVND (reference sequence). CDR3 nucleotide sequence: TGTGCCAGTAGTATAGCACCCGGGACAGGGGAAGGTACGCAGTATTTT. It translates to CASSIAPGTGEGTQYF.

Written as DNA, the CDR3 is TGCGCCAGCACCATTAACACCGGGGAGCTGTTTTTT. Amino acid sequence: CASTINTGELFF. This sequence joins TRBV5-1 and TRBJ2-2; no clear D gene. CDR1 is SGHRS, CDR2 YFSETQ, per germline. Trimming removed 6 bases from V and 2 bases from J, with 5 bases in between. The CDR3 is 12 amino acids.

The chain couples TRBV2 to TRBJ1-6, with a possible D match to TRBD1 (6 bases). The CDR3 extends over 15 amino acids. V dropped 7 bases and J dropped 5 bases, with 15 bases sitting between them. Germline CDR1 SNHLY, CDR2 FYNNEI. The CDR3 DNA is TGTGCCAGCAAGGTGGCGACAGGTGATAATTCACCCCTCCACTTT. As protein: CASKVATGDNSPLHF.

The chain uses TRBV7-2 and TRBJ1-2; perhaps TRBD1 as D (6 bases). Germline values: CDR1 SGHTA, CDR2 FQGNSA. This CDR3 has 15 amino acids. V was pared by 4 bases and J by 8 bases, with 20 bases between. DNA for the CDR3: TGTGCCAGCAGCTCAGTCCGGGGGGCAGGAAGGGGCTACACCTTC. Protein sequence: CASSSVRGAGRGYTF. The full variable domain, in which reference TRBV7-2 and TRBJ1-2 provide the parts outside the CDR3, is GAGVSQSPSNKVTEKGKDVELRCDPISGHTALYWYRQSLGQGLEFLIYFQGNSAPDKSGLPSDRFSAERTGGSVSTLTIQRTQQEDSAVYLCASSSVRGAGRGYTFGSGTRLTVV.

The chain combines TRBV5-8 with TRBJ1-2, with D possibly matching TRBD1 (5 bases). The CDR3 extends over 15 amino acids. V was cut by 4 bases and J by 7 bases, with 20 bases left in between. Germline V lookup: CDR1 SGHTS, CDR2 YDEGEE. DNA for the CDR3: TGTGCCAGCAGCATATTGTACGCGGACACCAGTGGCTACACCTTC. It is translated as CASSILYADTSGYTF. Variable domain in full (rest from reference TRBV5-8 and TRBJ1-2): EAGVTQSPTHLIKTRGQQATLRCSPISGHTSVYWYQQALGLGLQFLLWYDEGEERNRGNFPPRFSGRQFPNYSSELNVNALELEDSALYLCASSILYADTSGYTFGSGTRLTVV.

The chain has TRBV2 and TRBJ1-2; the match to TRBD1 covers 9 bases. This CDR3 contains 13 residues. The J segment lost 3 bases and the V segment lost 6 bases, leaving 2 bases of the junction unmatched. Germline values: CDR1 SNHLY, CDR2 FYNNEI. The CDR3 bases are TGTGCCAGCAGGACAGGGGGGGACTATGGCTACACCTTC. Translated, it gives CASRTGGDYGYTF. The whole variable domain, remainder taken from reference TRBV2 and TRBJ1-2, is EPEVTQTPSHQVTQMGQEVILRCVPISNHLYFYWYRQILGQKVEFLVSFYNNEISEKSEIFDDQFSVERPDGSNFTLKIRSTKLEDSAMYFCASRTGGDYGYTFGSGTRLTVV.

This clone was seen only once. The chain couples TRBV5-6 to TRBJ2-7; D gene ambiguous. Germline V gene lookup returns CDR1 SGHDT and CDR2 YYEEEE. The V and J ends lost 0 bases and 1 base respectively, with 5 bases between them. The CDR3 is made up of 13 amino acids. CDR3 sequence reads: CASSLVGSYEQYF. For the CDR3, the DNA is TGTGCCAGCAGCTTGGTTGGGTCCTACGAGCAGTACTTC.

The chain uses TRBV9 and TRBJ2-3; the match to TRBD2 covers 14 bases. The junction had 5 bases not matched to a gene; V was cut back by 2 bases and J by 6 bases. The CDR3 runs to 16 residues. Looked up from germline, CDR1 is SGDLS and CDR2 is YYNGEE. The CDR3 loop is CASSVGLAGVGDTQYF. The CDR3, as DNA: TGTGCCAGCAGCGTGGGACTAGCGGGGGTCGGGGATACGCAGTATTTT.

This rearrangement joins TRBV5-1 to TRBJ1-1; D is possibly TRBD1 (5 bases). CDR3 size: 14 residues. V lost 4 bases and J lost 4, with 14 bases in between. Germline loops: CDR1 SGHRS, CDR2 YFSETQ. The CDR3 region is CASSLGPLGTEAFF. DNA of the CDR3: TGCGCCAGCAGCCTGGGACCGCTCGGCACTGAAGCTTTCTTT.

The V and J genes are TRBV7-9 and TRBJ2-7; D is ambiguous. Deletions cut 1 base from V and 3 bases from J, with 7 bases between. The germline V gene has CDR1 SEHNR and CDR2 FQNEAQ (reference sequence). The CDR3 is 13 amino acids. CDR3 in amino acids: CASSLVRGYEQYF. CDR3 nucleotide sequence: TGTGCCAGCAGCTTAGTGCGCGGCTACGAGCAGTACTTC.

This chain uses TRBV7-3 with TRBJ2-5, with 10 bases aligning to TRBD2. Germline V CDR1 and CDR2: SGHTA, FQGTGA. CDR3 length: 13 residues. V lost 8 bases and J lost 5; bases outside the gene matches: 5. The CDR3 bases are TGTGCCAGCTCAAGCGGGAGGGAGGAGACCCAGTACTTC. This codes for CASSSGREETQYF.

V usage is TRBV28 and J usage is TRBJ2-3; 7 bases fit TRBD2. Germline CDR1 MDHEN, CDR2 SYDVKM. The length of the CDR3 is 14 residues. V gave up 2 bases and J gave up 13 bases; unmatched junction bases: 12. The DNA of the CDR3 is TGTGCCAGCAGTTTAGTGGCGGGAGTCCCGACAGAGTATTTT. Its protein product is CASSLVAGVPTEYF.

A remark on this clone: Other DNA sequences in the same sample also yield this CDR3. The gene calls are TRBV11-2 and TRBJ2-2; D is undetermined. Germline values: CDR1 SGHAT, CDR2 FQNNGV. V was clipped by 5 bases and J by 2 bases, with 3 bases between them. The CDR3 runs to 12 residues. The CDR3 reads CASSLNTGELFF. The CDR3 region has the DNA TGTGCCAGCAGCCTAAACACCGGGGAGCTGTTTTTT.

This clone was counted a single time. The rearrangement joins TRBV9 to TRBJ1-1; weak D call: TRBD1 (5 bases). Trimming took off 0 bases at V and 5 bases at J, with 14 bases between the two ends. The germline V gene has CDR1 SGDLS and CDR2 YYNGEE. The CDR3 sequence is 15 residues long. The CDR3 DNA is TGTGCCAGCAGCGTAGCCCCGGGGGGGGAGACTGAAGCTTTCTTT. Translated: CASSVAPGGETEAFF.

This clone showed up just once. V usage is TRBV5-6 and J usage is TRBJ1-3; the D gene is possibly TRBD1 (6 bases). The V end lost 4 bases, the J end lost 6 bases, and 14 bases lay between the germline ends. Germline CDR1 SGHDT, CDR2 YYEEEE. This CDR3 has 14 amino acids. The CDR3 region is CASSPSGGENTIYF. CDR3 nucleotides: TGTGCCAGCAGCCCCTCTGGGGGCGAAAACACCATATATTTT.

This clone was counted only a few times. The chain has TRBV30 and TRBJ1-2; 9 bases map to TRBD1. V gave up 8 bases and J gave up 1 base; unmatched junction bases: 14. The CDR3 is 16 residues long. CDR1 and CDR2 (germline): GTSNPN, SVGIG (reference sequence). This CDR3 is CAGYRGPTSYNYGYTF. CDR3 in DNA: TGTGCCGGCTACAGGGGGCCCACCTCGTATAACTATGGCTACACCTTC. Full variable domain (missing parts from reference TRBV30 and TRBJ1-2): SQTIHQWPATLVQPVGSPLSLECTVEGTSNPNLYWYRQAAGRGLQLLFYSVGIGQISSEVPQNLSASRPQDRQFILSSKKLLLSDSGFYLCAGYRGPTSYNYGYTFGSGTRLTVV.

The rearrangement uses TRBV5-1 and TRBJ2-1, with 11 nucleotides matching TRBD2. The CDR3 covers 16 residues. Germline V gene data show CDR1 as SGHRS and CDR2 as YFSETQ. J lost 8 bases, V lost 1 base, and 8 bases had no gene match. CDR3 sequence (DNA): TGCGCCAGCAGCTTGCGGGAGACTAGCGGGACCCATGAGCAGTTCTTC. Amino acids: CASSLRETSGTHEQFF.

The chain carries TRBV7-2 and TRBJ2-6, with 7 bases aligning to TRBD1. CDR1 and CDR2 (germline): SGHTA, FQGNSA. Germline trimming cut 2 bases from V and 2 bases from J; bases unmatched to any gene: 0. The CDR3 extends over 15 amino acids. This CDR3 reads CASSLTGAGANVLTF. The DNA of the CDR3 is TGTGCCAGCAGCTTAACAGGGGCTGGGGCCAACGTCCTGACTTTC.